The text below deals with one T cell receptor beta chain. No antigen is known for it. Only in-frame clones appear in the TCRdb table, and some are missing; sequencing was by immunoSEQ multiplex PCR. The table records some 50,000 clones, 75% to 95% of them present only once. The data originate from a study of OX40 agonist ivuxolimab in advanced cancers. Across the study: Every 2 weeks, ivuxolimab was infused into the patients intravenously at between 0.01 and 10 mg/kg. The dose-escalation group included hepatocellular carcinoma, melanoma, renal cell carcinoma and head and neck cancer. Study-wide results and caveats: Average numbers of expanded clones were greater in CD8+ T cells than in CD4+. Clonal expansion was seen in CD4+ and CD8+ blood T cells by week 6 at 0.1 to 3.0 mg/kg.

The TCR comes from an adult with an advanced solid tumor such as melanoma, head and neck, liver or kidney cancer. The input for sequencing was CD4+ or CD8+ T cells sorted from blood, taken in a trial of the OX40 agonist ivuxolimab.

CDR3 DNA sequence: TGTGCCAGTAGTATCTCGCTAGCGGGAGAGGAAAATGAGCAGTTCTTC. Protein: CASSISLAGEENEQFF. This chain connects TRBV19 to TRBJ2-1, with 10 bases lining up with TRBD2. Germline assignment: CDR1 LNHDA and CDR2 SQIVND (reference sequence). The CDR3 has 16 residues. Unmatched junction bases numbered 9, after V lost 3 bases and J lost 7 bases.